This entry concerns a single T cell receptor beta chain. Its target is unknown. Both iRepertoire HTBI primers and Arm-PCR of CDR3 regions were used to build the TCR beta libraries. TCRdb redid the calling of the multiplex PCR reads with MiXCR, one entry per CDR3 protein. The sample has about 420,000 distinct CDR3 sequences; about 20% are singletons. The data were obtained in a study of regulatory T cells in long-lasting Graves disease. Whole-study findings and limits: Fewer public clonotypes were shared by new patients (approximately 970) than by persistent patients (around 2,900). Persistent Graves' patients possessed reduced TCR diversity relative to recently diagnosed ones.

The time point is: persistent/refractory GD, antithyroid drugs over 5 years with positive TRAb. PBMC RNA was the source of the TCR library. Source: peripheral blood mononuclear cells (PBMCs), taken when the disease was refractory, from a patient treated with antithyroid drugs. The clonotype was recovered from a female donor with Graves disease.

The CDR3 here is CASSSVLAGVEQYF. The CDR3 DNA follows: TGTGCCAGCAGCTCGGTCCTAGCGGGAGTAGAGCAGTACTTC. The chain recombines TRBV7-2 with TRBJ2-7, with TRBD2 identical over 10 bases. The germline CDR1 and CDR2 sequences are SGHTA and FQGNSA. V shed 4 bases, J shed 7 bases, and the junction held 7 bases outside the gene matches. CDR3 size: 14 residues.